These T cell receptor beta chains were read from a single sample in a study of shared clonotypes between healthy human individuals. Clones were sequenced by immunoSEQ multiplex PCR, and TCRdb holds only the in-frame ones, with some missing. The sample yields around 2.5 million clones, 90% to 95% seen once. The sample was naive CD4+ T cells from PBMCs. The receptors derive from a man aged 18-30 years in good health. Some clones in this sample may be carry-over from other donors' samples. CDR3s include the opening cysteine and the closing phenylalanine or tryptophan. A D gene is named only where the DNA matches it firmly. Some rows have no size entry. The others give once, few or many, or a class for an expanded clone.

V	J	size	D	CDR3	DNA
TRBV5-1	TRBJ2-1	.	TRBD2	CASSLGLAGVSEQFF	TGCGCCAGCAGCTTGGGGCTAGCGGGAGTCTCTGAGCAGTTCTTC
TRBV7-9	TRBJ1-3	few	.	CASSYDIQGNTIYF	TGTGCCAGCAGCTACGACATCCAGGGGAACACCATATATTTT
TRBV5-1	TRBJ2-1	.	TRBD2	CASSWTSGRARDEQFF	TGCGCCAGCAGCTGGACTAGCGGGAGGGCCAGAGATGAGCAGTTCTTC
TRBV6-5	TRBJ2-4	once	TRBD2	CASSSGGGGKNIQYF	TGTGCCAGCAGTTCCGGGGGGGGAGGCAAAAACATTCAGTACTTC
TRBV5-6	TRBJ1-6	.	TRBD1	CASSPSWGDRGSWNSPLHF	TGTGCCAGCAGCCCCTCGTGGGGGGACAGAGGTAGTTGGAATTCACCCCTCCACTTT
TRBV19	TRBJ2-1	.	TRBD2	CASRSRGGYYNEQFF	TGTGCCAGTAGGAGTCGGGGGGGATACTACAATGAGCAGTTCTTC
TRBV7-9	TRBJ2-1	.	TRBD2	CATMALAGGNEQFF	TGTGCCACCATGGCGCTAGCGGGAGGGAATGAGCAGTTCTTC
TRBV5-1	TRBJ1-2	.	TRBD1	CASSPRQGATGYTF	TGCGCCAGCAGCCCCCGGCAGGGGGCAACTGGCTACACCTTC
TRBV9	TRBJ1-6	.	.	CASSGILGSPLHF	TGTGCCAGCAGCGGCATTCTGGGTTCACCCCTCCACTTT
TRBV5-1	TRBJ2-2	once	TRBD1	CASSLTTGGSNTGELFF	TGCGCCAGCAGCTTGACCACAGGGGGATCGAACACCGGGGAGCTGTTTTTT
TRBV29-1	TRBJ1-2	.	.	CSVSEIRQVGDTF	TGCAGCGTTTCTGAAATACGACAGGTCGGGGACACCTTC
TRBV28	TRBJ1-2	few	.	CASTSATWDGYTF	TGTGCCAGCACCTCAGCGACCTGGGATGGCTACACCTTC
TRBV18	TRBJ1-2	.	.	CASSPPGRNYGYTF	TGTGCCAGCTCACCACCAGGGAGGAACTATGGCTACACCTTC
TRBV6-5	TRBJ2-7	.	.	CASSYSGSGSSYEQYF	TGTGCCAGCAGTTACTCGGGAAGCGGGTCCTCCTACGAGCAGTACTTC
TRBV28	TRBJ2-5	.	.	CASSSIGRGETQYF	TGTGCCAGCAGTTCCATCGGCAGGGGAGAGACCCAGTACTTC
TRBV7-9	TRBJ2-7	once	.	CASSSPTYEQYF	TGTGCCAGCAGCTCCCCAACCTACGAGCAGTACTTC
TRBV27	TRBJ2-7	.	.	CASSKPGQTYEQYF	TGTGCCAGCAGTAAACCGGGACAAACCTACGAGCAGTACTTC
TRBV9	TRBJ2-1	.	.	CASSPGPTYNEQFF	TGTGCCAGCAGCCCGGGACCCACCTACAATGAGCAGTTCTTC
TRBV19	TRBJ2-5	.	TRBD1	CASSPQGAGGQETQYF	TGTGCCAGTAGTCCACAGGGGGCCGGAGGCCAAGAGACCCAGTACTTC
TRBV5-8	TRBJ1-3	.	.	CASSFLYSTELYF	TGTGCCAGCAGCTTCCTCTACAGCACGGAGTTATATTTT
TRBV6-1	TRBJ2-3	.	.	CASSESSPSGHSQYF	TGTGCCAGCAGTGAATCCTCGCCGTCCGGCCATTCGCAGTATTTT
TRBV28	TRBJ1-6	.	.	CASSLASYNSPLHF	TGTGCCAGCAGTTTGGCCTCCTATAATTCACCCCTCCACTTT
TRBV6-5	TRBJ1-1	.	.	CASTGGVNTEAFF	TGTGCCAGCACGGGGGGTGTGAACACTGAAGCTTTCTTT
TRBV5-1	TRBJ2-2	once	TRBD2	CASSSPGLAGAAAGELFF	TGCGCCAGCAGCTCACCGGGACTAGCGGGCGCGGCGGCCGGGGAGCTGTTTTTT
TRBV18	TRBJ2-2	.	.	CASSPVRVPGELFF	TGTGCCAGCTCCCCAGTGAGGGTACCCGGGGAGCTGTTTTTT
TRBV2	TRBJ2-3	.	.	CASRGAGDTQYF	TGTGCCAGCAGGGGTGCAGGGGATACGCAGTATTTT
TRBV28	TRBJ2-7	once	TRBD2	CASRELAGGLYEQYF	TGTGCCAGCAGGGAACTAGCGGGAGGACTCTACGAGCAGTACTTC
TRBV11-3	TRBJ2-2	.	.	CASSLGPGKLFF	TGTGCCAGCAGCCTCGGGCCGGGAAAGCTGTTTTTT
TRBV28	TRBJ1-1	.	.	CASSLGGLNTEAFF	TGTGCCAGCAGTTTGGGGGGTTTGAACACTGAAGCTTTCTTT
TRBV2	TRBJ1-1	.	.	CASSEQQATEAFF	TGTGCCAGCAGTGAACAACAGGCGACGGAGGCTTTCTTT
TRBV5-1	TRBJ2-5	once	TRBD2	CASSPPGLGGSETQYF	TGCGCCAGCAGCCCCCCGGGACTAGGGGGGAGTGAGACCCAGTACTTC
TRBV9	TRBJ2-3	.	.	CASSPGVSTDTQYF	TGTGCCAGCAGCCCCGGGGTGAGCACAGATACGCAGTATTTT
TRBV30	TRBJ1-2	.	TRBD1	CAWSVFKMGTRGGYTF	TGTGCCTGGAGTGTATTTAAAATGGGGACCAGGGGGGGCTACACCTTC
TRBV2	TRBJ2-1	.	.	CASAGTEGSNEQFF	TGTGCCAGCGCAGGGACTGAGGGGAGCAATGAGCAGTTCTTC
TRBV2	TRBJ1-2	.	.	CASSELETGLYQILDGYTF	TGTGCCAGCAGTGAATTAGAAACCGGTCTTTATCAGATCCTTGATGGCTACACCTTC
TRBV16	TRBJ1-5	many	.	CASSQTASNQPQHF	TGTGCCAGCAGCCAGACAGCTAGCAATCAGCCCCAGCATTTT
TRBV19	TRBJ1-5	.	.	CASTRTGRDQPQHF	TGTGCCAGTACTCGAACAGGGCGCGATCAGCCCCAGCATTTT
TRBV6-1	TRBJ1-3	.	.	CAIRGIGISGNTIYF	TGTGCCATTCGGGGAATCGGGATCTCTGGAAACACCATATATTTT
TRBV6-1	TRBJ2-7	.	.	CASSANLYGYLTYEQYF	TGTGCCAGCAGTGCTAACCTATATGGCTACCTAACCTACGAGCAGTACTTC
TRBV27	TRBJ1-1	.	.	CASRSTDYTEAFF	TGTGCCAGCAGATCGACAGATTACACTGAAGCTTTCTTT
TRBV13	TRBJ2-3	.	TRBD1	CASSFLRGLIGTDTQYF	TGTGCCAGCAGCTTTCTGAGGGGGCTCATTGGGACAGATACGCAGTATTTT
TRBV6-5	TRBJ1-1	.	.	CASSYSGTNTEAFF	TGTGCCAGCAGTTACTCAGGGACGAACACTGAAGCTTTCTTT
TRBV18	TRBJ2-1	.	TRBD2	CASSPIAGGTGEQFF	TGTGCCAGCTCACCCATAGCGGGAGGGACGGGTGAGCAGTTCTTC
TRBV29-1	TRBJ1-1	few	.	CSVERAGTEAFF	TGCAGCGTGGAGCGGGCAGGGACGGAAGCTTTCTTT
TRBV7-8	TRBJ2-1	.	TRBD2	CASSLGAASGNGQFF	TGTGCCAGCAGCTTAGGAGCCGCTAGCGGGAACGGGCAGTTCTTC
TRBV11-2	TRBJ2-7	.	TRBD2	CASSKGLAAYEQYF	TGTGCCAGCAGCAAGGGACTAGCGGCCTACGAGCAGTACTTC
TRBV7-2	TRBJ2-1	.	.	CASSLGDEQFF	TGTGCCAGCAGCTTGGGCGATGAGCAGTTCTTC
TRBV6-5	TRBJ1-1	.	.	CASSYSTTRGTEAFF	TGTGCCAGCAGTTACTCCACCACCCGAGGGACTGAAGCTTTCTTT
TRBV28	TRBJ2-6	once	.	CASSTPPGSGANVLTF	TGTGCCAGCAGTACTCCACCTGGGTCAGGGGCCAACGTCCTGACTTTC
TRBV28	TRBJ1-3	.	.	CASRESGSGNTIYF	TGTGCCAGCCGCGAATCAGGCTCTGGAAACACCATATATTTT
TRBV27	TRBJ2-7	.	TRBD2	CASRSGLAGGTEQYF	TGTGCCAGCAGGTCGGGACTAGCGGGAGGGACCGAGCAGTACTTC
TRBV6-4	TRBJ1-2	.	.	CASSDVKGGYTF	TGTGCCAGCAGTGACGTAAAGGGCGGCTACACCTTC
TRBV11-3	TRBJ2-7	.	TRBD2	CASSLGAGGGYEQYF	TGTGCCAGCAGCTTAGGGGCGGGAGGAGGGTACGAGCAGTACTTC
TRBV29-1	TRBJ2-2	.	.	CSVGLFTGELFF	TGCAGCGTTGGGCTCTTCACCGGGGAGCTGTTTTTT
TRBV29-1	TRBJ2-1	.	.	CSVRTPTLLNEQFF	TGCAGCGTCCGGACACCCACACTTCTCAATGAGCAGTTCTTC
TRBV15	TRBJ2-7	.	.	CATSRGGRRAGEQYF	TGTGCCACCAGCAGAGGGGGTCGGAGGGCGGGGGAGCAGTACTTC
TRBV5-1	TRBJ1-1	.	TRBD1	CASSRIGDRGRNTEAFF	TGCGCCAGCAGCCGAATCGGGGACAGGGGGCGAAACACTGAAGCTTTCTTT
TRBV28	TRBJ2-1	.	.	CASSSPGQTYNEQFF	TGTGCCAGCAGTTCTCCGGGCCAAACCTACAATGAGCAGTTCTTC
TRBV28	TRBJ1-5	.	.	CASSYPSGNQPQHF	TGTGCCAGCAGCTATCCGAGTGGCAATCAGCCCCAGCATTTT
TRBV10-3	TRBJ1-1	.	.	CAISAYREGTEAFF	TGTGCCATCAGTGCTTACAGGGAGGGCACTGAAGCTTTCTTT